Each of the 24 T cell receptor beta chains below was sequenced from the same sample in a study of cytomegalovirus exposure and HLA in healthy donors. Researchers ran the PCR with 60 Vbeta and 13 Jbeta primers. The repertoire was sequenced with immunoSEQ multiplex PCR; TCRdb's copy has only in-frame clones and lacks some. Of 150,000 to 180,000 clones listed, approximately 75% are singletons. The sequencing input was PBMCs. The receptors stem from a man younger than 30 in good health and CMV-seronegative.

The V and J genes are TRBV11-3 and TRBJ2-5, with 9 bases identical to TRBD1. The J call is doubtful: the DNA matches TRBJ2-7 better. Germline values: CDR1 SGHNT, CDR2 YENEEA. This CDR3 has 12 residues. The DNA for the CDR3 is TGTGCCAGCAGCCCGGACAGGGGCGAGCAGTACTTC. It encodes CASSPDRGEQYF.

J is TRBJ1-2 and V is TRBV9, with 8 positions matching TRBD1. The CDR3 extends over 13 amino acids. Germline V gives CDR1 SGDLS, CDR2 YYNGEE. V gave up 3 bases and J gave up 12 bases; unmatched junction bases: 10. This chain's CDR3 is CASSARQGKKDTF. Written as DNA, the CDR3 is TGTGCCAGCAGCGCGAGACAGGGGAAAAAAGACACCTTC. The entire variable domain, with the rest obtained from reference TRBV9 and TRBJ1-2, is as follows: DSGVTQTPKHLITATGQRVTLRCSPRSGDLSVYWYQQSLDQGLQFLIQYYNGEERAKGNILERFSAQQFPDLHSELNLSSLELGDSALYFCASSARQGKKDTFGSGTRLTVV.

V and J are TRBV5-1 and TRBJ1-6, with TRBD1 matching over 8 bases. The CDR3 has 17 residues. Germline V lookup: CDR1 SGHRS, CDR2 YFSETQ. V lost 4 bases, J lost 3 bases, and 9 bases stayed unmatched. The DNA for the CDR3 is TGCGCCAGCAGCCGACGGACAGGGATTAGCTATAATTCACCCCTCCACTTT. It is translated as CASSRRTGISYNSPLHF.

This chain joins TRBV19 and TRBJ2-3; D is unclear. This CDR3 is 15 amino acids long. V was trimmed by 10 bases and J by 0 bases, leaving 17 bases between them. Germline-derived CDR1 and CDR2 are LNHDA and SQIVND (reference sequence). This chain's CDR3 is CATLSPLTSTDTQYF. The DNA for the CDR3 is TGTGCCACCTTATCGCCCCTCACTAGCACAGATACGCAGTATTTT.

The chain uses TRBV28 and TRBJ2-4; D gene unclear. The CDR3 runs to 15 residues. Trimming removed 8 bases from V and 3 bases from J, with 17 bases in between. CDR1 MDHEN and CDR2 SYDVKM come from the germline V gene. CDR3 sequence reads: CASGRPLTGKNIQYF. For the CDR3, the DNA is TGTGCCAGCGGCCGACCCTTAACGGGCAAAAACATTCAGTACTTC. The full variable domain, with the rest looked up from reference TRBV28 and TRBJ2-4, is DVKVTQSSRYLVKRTGEKVFLECVQDMDHENMFWYRQDPGLGLRLIYFSYDVKMKEKGDIPEGYSVSREKKERFSLILESASTNQTSMYLCASGRPLTGKNIQYFGAGTRLSVL.

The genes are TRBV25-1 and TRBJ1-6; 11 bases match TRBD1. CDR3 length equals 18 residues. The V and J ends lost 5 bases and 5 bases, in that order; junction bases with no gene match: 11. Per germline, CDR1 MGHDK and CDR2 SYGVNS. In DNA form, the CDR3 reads TGTGCCAGCAGTAACCCTTTCCGGACAGGGGGCCATAATTCACCCCTCCACTTT. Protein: CASSNPFRTGGHNSPLHF.

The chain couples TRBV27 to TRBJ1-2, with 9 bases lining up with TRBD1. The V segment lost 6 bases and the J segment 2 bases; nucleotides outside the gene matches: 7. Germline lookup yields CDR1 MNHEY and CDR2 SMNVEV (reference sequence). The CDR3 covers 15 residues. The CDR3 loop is CASSLQGAFNYGYTF. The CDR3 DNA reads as TGTGCCAGCAGCCTACAGGGGGCGTTCAACTATGGCTACACCTTC.

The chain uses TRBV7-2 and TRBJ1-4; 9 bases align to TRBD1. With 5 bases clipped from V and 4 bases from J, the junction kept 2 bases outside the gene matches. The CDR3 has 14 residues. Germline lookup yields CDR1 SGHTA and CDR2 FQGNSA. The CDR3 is CASSQGQGNEKLFF. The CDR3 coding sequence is TGTGCCAGCAGCCAGGGACAGGGTAATGAAAAACTGTTTTTT.

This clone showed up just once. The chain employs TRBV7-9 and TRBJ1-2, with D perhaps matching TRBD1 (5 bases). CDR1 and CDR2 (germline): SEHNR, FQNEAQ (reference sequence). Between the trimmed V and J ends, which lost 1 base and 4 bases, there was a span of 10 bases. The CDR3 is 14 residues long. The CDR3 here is CASSLEAGIYGYTF. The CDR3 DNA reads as TGTGCCAGCAGCTTAGAGGCAGGGATCTATGGCTACACCTTC.

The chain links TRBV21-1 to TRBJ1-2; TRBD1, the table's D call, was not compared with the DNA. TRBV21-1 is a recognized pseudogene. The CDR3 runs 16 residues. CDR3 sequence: CASSNHHDSLVYGYTF. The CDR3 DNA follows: TGTGCCAGCAGCAACCACCATGACAGCCTCGTCTATGGCTACACCTTC.

The CDR3 nucleotides are TGTGCCAGCAGCGTAGGGAGGCTGAGGGGACAGGGGTTTGAAAAACTGTTTTTT. This translates into CASSVGRLRGQGFEKLFF. This sequence joins TRBV9 and TRBJ1-4, with 10 positions matching TRBD1. Losses at the gene ends were 0 bases for V and 7 bases for J; bases not matched to a gene: 12. CDR3 length: 18 amino acids. Germline-derived CDR1 and CDR2 are SGDLS and YYNGEE.

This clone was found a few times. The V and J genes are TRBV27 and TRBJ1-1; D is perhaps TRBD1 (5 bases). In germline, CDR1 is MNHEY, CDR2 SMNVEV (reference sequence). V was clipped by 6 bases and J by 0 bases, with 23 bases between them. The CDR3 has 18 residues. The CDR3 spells CASSGSRGGSDLNTEAFF. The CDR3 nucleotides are TGTGCCAGCAGCGGAAGCCGGGGGGGTAGTGATCTGAACACTGAAGCTTTCTTT.

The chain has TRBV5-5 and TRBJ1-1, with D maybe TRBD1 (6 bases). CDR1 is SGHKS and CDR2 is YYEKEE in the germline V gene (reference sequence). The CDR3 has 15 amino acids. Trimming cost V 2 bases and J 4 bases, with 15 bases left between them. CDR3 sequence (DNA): TGTGCCAGCAGCTTACTTGGGGGCGCGGCCACTGAAGCTTTCTTT. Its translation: CASSLLGGAATEAFF.

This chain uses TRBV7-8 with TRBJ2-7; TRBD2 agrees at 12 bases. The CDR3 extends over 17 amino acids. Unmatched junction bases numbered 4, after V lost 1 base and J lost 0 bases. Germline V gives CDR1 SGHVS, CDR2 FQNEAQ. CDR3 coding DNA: TGTGCCAGCAGCTTAGGCCTGACTAGCGGGAGCTCCTACGAGCAGTACGTC. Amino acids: CASSLGLTSGSSYEQYV.

CDR3 amino acids: CASSPGWEGESSPLHF. The CDR3 DNA follows: TGTGCCAGTAGTCCCGGATGGGAGGGAGAAAGTTCACCCCTCCACTTT. The chain joins TRBV19 to TRBJ1-6; D is ambiguous. CDR3 length equals 16 residues. The germline V and J ends were trimmed by 5 bases and 9 bases, with 20 bases remaining between them. Germline CDR1 and CDR2: LNHDA and SQIVND (reference sequence).

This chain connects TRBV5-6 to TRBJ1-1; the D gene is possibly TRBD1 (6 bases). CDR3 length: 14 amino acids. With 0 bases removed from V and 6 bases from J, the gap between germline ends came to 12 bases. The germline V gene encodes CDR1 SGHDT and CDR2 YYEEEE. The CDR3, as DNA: TGTGCCAGCAGCTTGGCGGCGGGGGCGGCTGAAGCTTTCTTT. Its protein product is CASSLAAGAAEAFF. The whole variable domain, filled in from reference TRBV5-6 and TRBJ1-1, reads DAGVTQSPTHLIKTRGQQVTLRCSPKSGHDTVSWYQQALGQGPQFIFQYYEEEERQRGNFPDRFSGHQFPNYSSELNVNALLLGDSALYLCASSLAAGAAEAFFGQGTRLTVV.

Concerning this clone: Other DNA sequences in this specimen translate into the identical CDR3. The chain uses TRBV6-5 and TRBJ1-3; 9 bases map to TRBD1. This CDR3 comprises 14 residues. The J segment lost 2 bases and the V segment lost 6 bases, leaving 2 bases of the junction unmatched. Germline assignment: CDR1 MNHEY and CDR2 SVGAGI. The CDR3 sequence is CASSRQGAGNTIYF. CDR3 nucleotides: TGTGCCAGCAGCCGACAGGGGGCTGGAAACACCATATATTTT.

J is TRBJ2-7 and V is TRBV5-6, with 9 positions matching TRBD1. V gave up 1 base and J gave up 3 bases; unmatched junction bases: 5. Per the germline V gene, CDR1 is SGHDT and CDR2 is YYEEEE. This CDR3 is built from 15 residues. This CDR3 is CASSLPPGQGYEQYF. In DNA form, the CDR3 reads TGTGCCAGCAGCTTGCCCCCGGGACAGGGCTACGAGCAGTACTTC. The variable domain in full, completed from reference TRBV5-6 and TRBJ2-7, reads DAGVTQSPTHLIKTRGQQVTLRCSPKSGHDTVSWYQQALGQGPQFIFQYYEEEERQRGNFPDRFSGHQFPNYSSELNVNALLLGDSALYLCASSLPPGQGYEQYFGPGTRLTVT.

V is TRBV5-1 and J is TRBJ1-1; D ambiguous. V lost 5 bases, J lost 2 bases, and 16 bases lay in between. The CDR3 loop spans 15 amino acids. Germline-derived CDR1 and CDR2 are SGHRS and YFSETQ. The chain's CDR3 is CASSPEDGLNTEAFF. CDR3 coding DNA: TGCGCCAGCAGTCCTGAGGACGGACTTAACACTGAAGCTTTCTTT.

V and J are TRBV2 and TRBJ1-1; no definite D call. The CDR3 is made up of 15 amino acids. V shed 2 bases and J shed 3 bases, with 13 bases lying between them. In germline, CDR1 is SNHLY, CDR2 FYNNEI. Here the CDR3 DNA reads TGTGCCAGCAGTGAATTCCGGGGAGAGCACACTGAAGCTTTCTTT. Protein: CASSEFRGEHTEAFF.

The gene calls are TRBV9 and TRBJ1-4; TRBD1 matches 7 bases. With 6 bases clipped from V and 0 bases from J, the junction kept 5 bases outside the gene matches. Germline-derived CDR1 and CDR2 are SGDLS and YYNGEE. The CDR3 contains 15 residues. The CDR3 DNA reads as TGTGCCAGCAATAGGGGGCGGGCAACTAATGAAAAACTGTTTTTT. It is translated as CASNRGRATNEKLFF.

The CDR3 sequence is CASSFPGQGAYGYTF. The DNA of the CDR3 is TGTGCCAGCAGCTTCCCCGGACAGGGGGCCTATGGCTACACCTTC. The chain couples TRBV7-2 to TRBJ1-2; 11 bases fit TRBD1. The CDR3 runs to 15 residues. The J segment lost 4 bases and the V segment lost 3 bases, leaving 4 bases of the junction unmatched. Germline assignment: CDR1 SGHTA and CDR2 FQGNSA.

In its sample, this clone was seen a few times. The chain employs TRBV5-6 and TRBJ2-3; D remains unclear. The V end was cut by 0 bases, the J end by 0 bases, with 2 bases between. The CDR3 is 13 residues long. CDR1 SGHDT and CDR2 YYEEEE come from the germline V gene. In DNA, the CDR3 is TGTGCCAGCAGCTTGGCGAGCACAGATACGCAGTATTTT. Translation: CASSLASTDTQYF. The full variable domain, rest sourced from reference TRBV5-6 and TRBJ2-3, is DAGVTQSPTHLIKTRGQQVTLRCSPKSGHDTVSWYQQALGQGPQFIFQYYEEEERQRGNFPDRFSGHQFPNYSSELNVNALLLGDSALYLCASSLASTDTQYFGPGTRLTVL.

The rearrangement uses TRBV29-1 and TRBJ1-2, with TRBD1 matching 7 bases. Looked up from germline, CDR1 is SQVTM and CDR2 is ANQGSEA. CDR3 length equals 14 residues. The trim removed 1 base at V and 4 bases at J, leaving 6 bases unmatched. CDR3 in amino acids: CSVEGTGQTYGYTF. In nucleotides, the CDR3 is TGCAGCGTTGAAGGTACGGGACAGACCTATGGCTACACCTTC.